This T cell receptor beta chain derives from a study of early T cells in non-severe SARS-CoV-2 infection. General study findings and limits: Lookups in VDJdb leaned toward anti-spike CD8 responses and missed private and CD4 specificities.

As part of library construction, unique molecular identifiers were attached to individual cDNA molecules. Via MiXCR, TCRdb re-called the 5' RACE reads, giving one row per CDR3 protein. The sample records more than 55,000 distinct CDR3 sequences, roughly 4.9% being singletons. This CDR3 has 17 amino acids. Trimming stripped 1 base from V and 0 bases from J, with 17 bases between. CDR1 DFQATT and CDR2 SNEGSKA come from the germline V gene (reference sequence). This clonotype was observed many times. The antigen is not known. The V gene is TRBV20-1, the J gene TRBJ2-3, with D hard to call. This specimen was whole blood, taken at baseline. The receptor's source is an adult who was a healthcare worker with PCR-confirmed SARS-CoV-2 infection or an uninfected control (not recorded which). The donor label of this sample is uncertain. The CDR3 DNA reads TGCAGTGCTAGAGGTCAGAATATCTTCATGAGCACAGATACGCAGTATTTT. This translates into CSARGQNIFMSTDTQYF.